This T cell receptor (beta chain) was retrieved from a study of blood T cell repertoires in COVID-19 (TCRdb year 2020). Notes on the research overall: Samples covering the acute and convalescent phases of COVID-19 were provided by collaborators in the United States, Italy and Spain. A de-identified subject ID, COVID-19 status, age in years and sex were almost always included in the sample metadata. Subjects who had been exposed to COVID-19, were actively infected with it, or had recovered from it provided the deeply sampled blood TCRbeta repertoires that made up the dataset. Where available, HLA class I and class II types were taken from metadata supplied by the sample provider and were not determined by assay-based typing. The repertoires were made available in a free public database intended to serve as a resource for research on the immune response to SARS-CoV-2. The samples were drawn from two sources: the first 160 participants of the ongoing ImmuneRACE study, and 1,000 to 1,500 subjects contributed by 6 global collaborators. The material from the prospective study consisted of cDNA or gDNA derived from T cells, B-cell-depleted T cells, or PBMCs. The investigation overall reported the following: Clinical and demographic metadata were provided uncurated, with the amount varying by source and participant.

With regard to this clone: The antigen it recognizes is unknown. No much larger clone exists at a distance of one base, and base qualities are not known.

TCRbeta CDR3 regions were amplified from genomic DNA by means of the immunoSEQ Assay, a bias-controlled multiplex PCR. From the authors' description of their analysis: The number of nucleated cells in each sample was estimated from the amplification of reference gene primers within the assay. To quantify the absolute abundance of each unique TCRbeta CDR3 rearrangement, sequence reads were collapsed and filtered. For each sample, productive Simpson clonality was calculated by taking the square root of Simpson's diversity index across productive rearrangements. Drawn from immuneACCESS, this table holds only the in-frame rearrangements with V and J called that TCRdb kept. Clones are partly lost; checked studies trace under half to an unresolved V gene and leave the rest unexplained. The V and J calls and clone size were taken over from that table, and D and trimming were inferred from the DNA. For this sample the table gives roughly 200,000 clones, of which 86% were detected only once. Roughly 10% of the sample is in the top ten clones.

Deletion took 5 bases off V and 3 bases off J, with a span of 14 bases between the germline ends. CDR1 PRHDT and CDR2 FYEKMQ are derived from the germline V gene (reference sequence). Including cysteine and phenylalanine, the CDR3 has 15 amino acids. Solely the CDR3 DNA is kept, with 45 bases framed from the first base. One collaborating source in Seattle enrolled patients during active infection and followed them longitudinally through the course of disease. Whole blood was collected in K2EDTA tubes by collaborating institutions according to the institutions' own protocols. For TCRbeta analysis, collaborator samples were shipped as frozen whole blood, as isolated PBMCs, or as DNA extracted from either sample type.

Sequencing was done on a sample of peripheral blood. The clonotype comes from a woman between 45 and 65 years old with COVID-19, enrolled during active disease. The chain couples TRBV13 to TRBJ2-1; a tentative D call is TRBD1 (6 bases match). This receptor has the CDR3 CASSRSRGSYNEQFF. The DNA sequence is TGTGCCAGCAGCCGCAGCAGGGGAAGCTACAATGAGCAGTTCTTC.